A single sample is the source of the 8 T cell receptor beta chains below, sequenced in a study of OX40 agonist ivuxolimab in advanced cancers. The protocol used for the library was the immunoSEQ multiplex PCR assay. The table comes from immuneACCESS by way of TCRdb, which keeps in-frame sequences with V and J called. Part of the clones is missing from these tables; in studies checked, under half for an unresolved V gene and the rest for unknown reasons. In this sample the table shows roughly 93,000 clones, 90% to 95% of which occur a single time. More than 0.5% of the sample is in the top ten clones. The material was CD4+ or CD8+ T cells sorted from blood, obtained in a trial of the OX40 agonist ivuxolimab. All receptors derive from an adult with an advanced solid tumor such as melanoma, head and neck, liver or kidney cancer.

The J gene is TRBJ1-4, the V gene TRBV30; D ambiguous. Between the trimmed V and J ends, which lost 6 bases and 6 bases, there was a span of 14 bases. CDR1 is GTSNPN, CDR2 SVGIG, per germline (reference sequence). This CDR3 spans 13 amino acids. DNA for the CDR3: TGTGCCTGTGGAGTGGACTATGATGAAAAACTGTTTTTT. Translated: CACGVDYDEKLFF.

The chain is built from TRBV7-6 and TRBJ2-1; a possible D gene is TRBD2 (7 bases). The CDR3 spans 15 residues. V was trimmed by 3 bases and J by 6 bases, leaving 15 bases between them. From germline, CDR1 is SGHVS and CDR2 FNYEAQ. The DNA for the CDR3 is TGTGCCAGCAGCTTTAGGGGGGGGGCGATCAATGAGCAGTTCTTC. Translating it yields CASSFRGGAINEQFF.

V and J are TRBV30 and TRBJ1-1, with D hard to call. Germline values: CDR1 GTSNPN, CDR2 SVGIG (reference sequence). The ends were cut back, 8 bases at V and 3 bases at J, with 16 bases in the middle. This CDR3 comprises 13 residues. DNA for the CDR3: TGTGCCGGCCGGACTGAGCGTGACACTGAAGCTTTCTTT. Its protein product is CAGRTERDTEAFF.

The chain employs TRBV5-4 and TRBJ2-5; the match to TRBD1 covers 7 bases. The germline gives CDR1 SGHNT, CDR2 YYREEE (reference sequence). This CDR3 is 15 amino acids long. The V segment lost 4 bases and the J segment 3 bases; nucleotides outside the gene matches: 9. CDR3 DNA sequence: TGTGCCAGCAGCCCCAGGGGGTACGGAGAAGAGACCCAGTACTTC. Encoded protein: CASSPRGYGEETQYF.

The rearrangement links TRBV7-9 to TRBJ2-1, with D possibly matching TRBD1 (6 bases). The length of the CDR3 is 14 residues. Germline V lookup: CDR1 SEHNR, CDR2 FQNEAQ (reference sequence). V was shortened by 5 bases and J by 6 bases, with 14 bases between the two germline ends. The CDR3 DNA follows: TGTGCCAGCAGCCGCGCCGGGACAAGCAATGAGCAGTTCTTC. Its translation: CASSRAGTSNEQFF.

The chain has TRBV13 and TRBJ2-5; 10 bases line up with TRBD2. Germline CDR1 is PRHDT and CDR2 is FYEKMQ (reference sequence). This CDR3 has 15 amino acids. With 5 bases clipped from V and 2 bases from J, the junction kept 5 bases outside the gene matches. Written as DNA, the CDR3 is TGTGCCAGCAGCCTGGTAGCGGGAGGACAAGAGACCCAGTACTTC. Protein sequence: CASSLVAGGQETQYF.

The V gene is TRBV10-3, the J gene TRBJ1-6; D not certain. Trimming removed 4 bases at V and 6 bases at J, with 13 bases between. This CDR3 comprises 15 residues. The V gene's germline CDR1 is ENHRY and CDR2 SYGVKD. The CDR3: CAISAGLLVNSPLHF. The CDR3 DNA follows: TGTGCCATCAGTGCCGGTTTGCTGGTTAATTCACCCCTCCACTTT.

The chain uses TRBV19 and TRBJ2-2; a weak D match, TRBD2 (6 bases). The V end was cut by 6 bases, the J end by 0 bases, with 11 bases between. The CDR3 consists of 15 residues. Germline lookup yields CDR1 LNHDA and CDR2 SQIVND (reference sequence). The CDR3 is CASRSGGANTGELFF. The CDR3 nucleotides read TGTGCCAGTAGAAGCGGAGGGGCGAACACCGGGGAGCTGTTTTTT.